These T cell receptor beta chains were read from a single sample in a study of blood T cell repertoires in COVID-19. This table comes from immunoSEQ multiplex PCR, and its TCRdb copy is limited to in-frame clones, with some not included. In the table there are 200,000 to 250,000 clones, roughly four fifths of which are singletons. The sample taken for sequencing was PBMCs or T cells enriched from blood (not recorded which). The receptors derive from a man between 60 and 70 years old who had recovered from COVID-19. CDR3s include the opening cysteine and the closing phenylalanine or tryptophan. The D gene is left open where the match is weak. Some rows mark clone size as missing; the rest say once, few, many or name a class of expanded clone.

d_gene	abundance	v_gene	j_gene	CDR3nt	CDR3aa
NA	NA	TRBV5-4	TRBJ1-6	TGTGCCAGCAGCTTGGTTGGGCAGGGTCTCGATTCGGCACCCCTCCACTTT	CASSLVGQGLDSAPLHF
TRBD1	NA	TRBV2	TRBJ2-2	TGTGCCAGCAGTCTGACAGGGGAACTCACCGGGGAGCTGTTTTTT	CASSLTGELTGELFF
NA	NA	TRBV5-1	TRBJ2-3	TGCGCCAGCAGCTCCGGACAGCCAGATACGCAGTATTTT	CASSSGQPDTQYF
TRBD1	few	TRBV3-1/TRBV3-2	TRBJ1-1	TGTGCCAGCAGCTACCTCCCGGGACAGGGAACCACCGAAGCTTTCTTT	CASSYLPGQGTTEAFF
TRBD2	NA	TRBV7-3	TRBJ2-3	TGTGCCAGCAGCTCGGACGGGGGGGACACAGATACGCAGTATTTT	CASSSDGGDTDTQYF
NA	NA	TRBV19	TRBJ1-6	TGTGCCAGTAGTAGGAGGGGCCCGGGCTCACCCCTCCACTTT	CASSRRGPGSPLHF
TRBD1	once	TRBV6-5	TRBJ2-1	TGTGCCAGCAGGAAGCGACAGGGGACCTACAATGAGCAGTTCTTC	CASRKRQGTYNEQFF
NA	NA	TRBV7-2	TRBJ1-6	TGTGCCAGCAGCTTAGGGGGCACCTATAATTCACCCCTCCACTTT	CASSLGGTYNSPLHF
NA	NA	TRBV12-5	TRBJ2-7	TGTGCTAGTGCCACCGGACCGGGCGGGAAGTACGAGCAGTACTTC	CASATGPGGKYEQYF
NA	NA	TRBV2	TRBJ1-3	TGTGCCAGCAGCCCTGGACCCCCCGGGGGGAACACCATATATTTT	CASSPGPPGGNTIYF
NA	NA	TRBV5-6	TRBJ1-4	TGTGCCAGCAGCGACGGTTACCAGGATTTAGTTGCAACTAATGAAAAACTGTTTTTT	CASSDGYQDLVATNEKLFF
NA	NA	TRBV7-2	TRBJ1-2	TGTGCCAGCAGCACCGGGACACAATATGGCTACACCTTC	CASSTGTQYGYTF
TRBD1	NA	TRBV19	TRBJ1-2	TGTGCCAGTAGTATTTGGACAGGCTTTAATTATGGCTACACCTTC	CASSIWTGFNYGYTF
TRBD1	NA	TRBV30	TRBJ1-4	TGTGCCTGGAGTTCACAGGGGTACTCTAATGAAAAACTGTTTTTT	CAWSSQGYSNEKLFF
TRBD1	few	TRBV7-8	TRBJ2-6	TGTGCCAGCACCCCCCCCGACAGGGGGTATGCTGGGGCCAACGTCCTGACTTTC	CASTPPDRGYAGANVLTF
NA	once	TRBV12-5	TRBJ2-3	TGTGCTAGTGGTTTGGTAGCAGGCAGCACCCTCAGCACAGATACGCAGTATTTT	CASGLVAGSTLSTDTQYF
NA	NA	TRBV30	TRBJ2-5	TGTGCCTGGAGTGTCGGGGTTCGGGAGACCCAGTACTTC	CAWSVGVRETQYF
NA	NA	TRBV11-2	TRBJ2-3	TGTGCCAGCAGCTTAGAACAGGGCGGCACAGATACGCAGTATTTT	CASSLEQGGTDTQYF
NA	NA	TRBV24-1	TRBJ1-2	TGTGCCACCAAGGCCAGGGATCGCGATGGCTACACCTTC	CATKARDRDGYTF
TRBD1	NA	TRBV18	TRBJ1-1	TGTGCCAGCTCACGATACCCGACAGGGTCTCGGGGTGAAGCTTTCTTT	CASSRYPTGSRGEAFF
TRBD2	NA	TRBV11-3	TRBJ2-5	TGTGCCAGCAGCCCCCCTGGGACTAGCGGGCAAGAGACCCAGTACTTC	CASSPPGTSGQETQYF
TRBD1	NA	TRBV2	TRBJ2-7	TGTGCCAGCAGTGATAGGCAGGGGGCAGGGGAGCAGTACTTC	CASSDRQGAGEQYF
NA	NA	TRBV7-9	TRBJ2-6	TGTGCCAGCAGCTTAATGGGGGGACCCGGGGCCAACGTCCTGACTTTC	CASSLMGGPGANVLTF
NA	NA	TRBV13	TRBJ1-6	TGTGCCAGCAGCCCCGGGGGGGGGCAGATTAATTCACCCCTCCACTTT	CASSPGGGQINSPLHF
NA	NA	TRBV7-2	TRBJ1-5	TGTGCCAGCAGCTTATTGGGGGGGCCGAGCAATCAGCCCCAGCATTTT	CASSLLGGPSNQPQHF
NA	NA	TRBV4-3	TRBJ2-3	TGCGCCAGCAGCCAAGATTATCGGAGCACAGATACGCAGTATTTT	CASSQDYRSTDTQYF
NA	NA	TRBV4-2	TRBJ2-5	TGTGCCAGCAGCCACGGTCAGGGGCTTCTTGAGACCCAGTACTTC	CASSHGQGLLETQYF
NA	NA	TRBV2	TRBJ2-3	TGTGCCAGCACAGGGGTCGATACGCAGTATTTT	CASTGVDTQYF
TRBD1	NA	TRBV29-1	TRBJ1-1	TGCAGCGTAGAGACAGGGACCACTGAAGCTTTCTTT	CSVETGTTEAFF
NA	NA	TRBV23-1	TRBJ1-1	TGCGCCAGCAGTCAAGTGGGCAGGGTGAACACTGAAGCTTTCTTT	CASSQVGRVNTEAFF
TRBD1	NA	TRBV7-9	TRBJ2-3	TGTGCCAGCAGCGAGCCCGGGACAGGGGACACAGATACGCAGTATTTT	CASSEPGTGDTDTQYF
TRBD1	NA	TRBV5-6	TRBJ2-4	TGTGCCAGCAGCTTACTGACCGGGACAGGAGGTCATAACATTCAGTACTTC	CASSLLTGTGGHNIQYF
NA	NA	TRBV13	TRBJ2-5	TGTGCCAGCAGCGACCGGGACACGAAAGAGACCCAGTACTTC	CASSDRDTKETQYF
NA	NA	TRBV19	TRBJ1-5	TGTGCCAGTAGTAAGAGGGGCCGGCAGGGGAATCAGCCCCAGCATTTT	CASSKRGRQGNQPQHF
NA	NA	TRBV18	TRBJ1-3	TGTGCCAGCTCACCTACACAGGGTCCTGGAAACACCATATATTTT	CASSPTQGPGNTIYF
NA	NA	TRBV5-4	TRBJ2-5	TGTGCCAGCAGCTTCGGCGGGGTGGAAGAGACCCAGTACTTC	CASSFGGVEETQYF
TRBD2	NA	TRBV30	TRBJ2-3	TGTGCCTGGGCGGGGGGGTCAGTCGATACGCAGTATTTT	CAWAGGSVDTQYF